This entry features one TCR beta chain sequence. Germline CDR1 is LNHNV and CDR2 is YYDKDF (reference sequence). Trimming removed 3 bases from V and 2 bases from J, with 7 bases in between. The CDR3 sequence is 13 residues long. This sample was taken from a study of blood T cells in healthy people across ages. For the second PCR, which ran for about 7 to 11 cycles, a sample-barcoded 5' primer and a J-beta primer mix were used. TCRdb re-called the 5' RACE reads through MiXCR, storing one row per CDR3 protein. Of about 800,000 distinct CDR3 sequences in the sample, roughly 25% were seen once. These same data were also listed under a study on T cells of mothers and their children.

This sequence was found in a boy aged 10-17 years in good health. The rearrangement uses TRBV15 and TRBJ1-1; D remains ambiguous. Sequenced input: blood. CDR3 sequence reads: CATSREFNTEAFF. Written as DNA, the CDR3 is TGTGCCACCAGCAGGGAATTTAACACTGAAGCTTTCTTT. The full variable domain, completed using reference TRBV15 and TRBJ1-1, is DAMVIQNPRYQVTQFGKPVTLSCSQTLNHNVMYWYQQKSSQAPKLLFHYYDKDFNNEADTPDNFQSRRPNTSFCFLDIRSPGLGDTAMYLCATSREFNTEAFFGQGTRLTVV.